This T cell receptor (beta chain) was sequenced in a study of PD-1 blockade in mismatch repair-deficient tumors. TCRdb's table, derived via immunoSEQ multiplex PCR, lists solely in-frame clones and lacks some. This sample has about 79,000 clones, with around 80% found just once. This clone has a handful of counts. This TCR was recovered from an adult with mismatch repair-deficient cancer. This material consisted of peripheral blood, taken 44 weeks after starting pembrolizumab.

Written as DNA, the CDR3 is TGTGCCAGCAGTTTTGGACAGGGGAAGCAGTTCTTC. Translating gives CASSFGQGKQFF. V is TRBV27 and J is TRBJ2-1, with 9 bases that match TRBD1. The germline V gene has CDR1 MNHEY and CDR2 SMNVEV (reference sequence). V lost 3 bases and J lost 11; bases outside the gene matches: 2. The CDR3 has 12 residues.